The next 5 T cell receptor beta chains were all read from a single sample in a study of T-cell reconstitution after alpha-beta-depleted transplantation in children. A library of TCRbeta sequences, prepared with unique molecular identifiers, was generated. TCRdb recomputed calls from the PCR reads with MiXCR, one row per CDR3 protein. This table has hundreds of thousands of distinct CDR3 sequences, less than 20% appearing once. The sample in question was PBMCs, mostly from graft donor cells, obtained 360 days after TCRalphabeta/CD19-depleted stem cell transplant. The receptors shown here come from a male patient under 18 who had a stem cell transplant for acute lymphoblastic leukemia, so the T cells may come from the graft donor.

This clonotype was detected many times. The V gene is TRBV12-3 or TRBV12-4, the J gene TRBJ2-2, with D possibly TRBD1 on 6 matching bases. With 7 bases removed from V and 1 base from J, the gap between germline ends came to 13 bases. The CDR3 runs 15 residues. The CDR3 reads CASIYRVRNTGELFF. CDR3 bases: TGTGCCAGCATCTACAGGGTCAGGAACACCGGGGAGCTGTTTTTT.

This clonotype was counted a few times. The CDR3 region is CASSLQARELFF. The CDR3 DNA reads TGTGCCAGCAGTCTACAGGCCCGGGAGCTGTTTTTT. The chain carries TRBV12-3 or TRBV12-4 and TRBJ2-2; perhaps TRBD1 as D (5 bases). Trimming left V 5 bases short and J 9 bases short, with 10 bases between. This CDR3 is built from 12 residues.

The CDR3: CASNLREGVFTGELFF. CDR3 sequence (DNA): TGTGCCAGCAATTTAAGGGAAGGTGTTTTCACCGGGGAGCTGTTTTTT. The J gene is TRBJ2-2, the V gene TRBV11-2; no firm D call. Germline CDR1 is SGHAT and CDR2 is FQNNGV. V was cut by 7 bases and J by 4 bases, with 19 bases left in between. The CDR3 totals 16 residues.

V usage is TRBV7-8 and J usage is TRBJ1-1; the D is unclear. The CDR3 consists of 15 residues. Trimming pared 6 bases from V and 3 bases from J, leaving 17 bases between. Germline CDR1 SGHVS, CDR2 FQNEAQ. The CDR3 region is CASSRRRGADTEAFF. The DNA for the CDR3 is TGTGCCAGCAGTCGCAGGCGGGGAGCAGACACTGAAGCTTTCTTT. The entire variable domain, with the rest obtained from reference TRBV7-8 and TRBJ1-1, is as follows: GAGVSQSPRYKVAKRGQDVALRCDPISGHVSLFWYQQALGQGPEFLTYFQNEAQLDKSGLPSDRFFAERPEGSVSTLKIQRTQQEDSAVYLCASSRRRGADTEAFFGQGTRLTVV.

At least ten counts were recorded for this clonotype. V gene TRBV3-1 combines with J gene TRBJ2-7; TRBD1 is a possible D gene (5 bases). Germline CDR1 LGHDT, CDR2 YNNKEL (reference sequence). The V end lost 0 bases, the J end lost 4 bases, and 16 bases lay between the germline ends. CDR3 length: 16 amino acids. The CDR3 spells CASSQDRQKFWYEQYF. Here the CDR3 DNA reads TGTGCCAGCAGCCAAGATCGACAGAAGTTCTGGTACGAGCAGTACTTC.